The present entry profiles one T cell receptor beta chain with its context. Antigen: not known. The data originate from a study of shared clonotypes between healthy human individuals. V dropped 4 bases and J dropped 2 bases, with 14 bases sitting between them. This CDR3 spans 15 amino acids. The germline V gene has CDR1 KGHSH and CDR2 LQKENI. An even split of each subset's genomic DNA across several immunoSEQ plates was performed. Assay: immunoSEQ multiplex PCR; the TCRdb copy retains only in-frame clones and omits some. This table holds 2 million to 2.5 million clones, just over 90% found once. Broader study findings: The naive CD4 repertoires of several donors were compared, and around 4.9% of clonotypes were shared.

The gene calls are TRBV18 and TRBJ1-2, with a tentative D call TRBD1 (5 bases). Material: naive CD4+ T cells from PBMCs. Subset: CD45RA+ positively selected. The receptor comes from a man aged 18 to 29 in good health. Some clones in this sample may be carry-over from other donors' samples. The CDR3 loop reads CASSQGSGGNYGYTF. CDR3 coding DNA: TGTGCCAGCTCACAGGGGAGCGGCGGGAACTATGGCTACACCTTC.